This record concerns one T cell receptor beta chain sequence. Germline CDR1 MNHEY, CDR2 SMNVEV (reference sequence). The CDR3 runs 14 residues. Trimming left V 3 bases short and J 6 bases short, with 11 bases between. Profiling relied on immunoSEQ multiplex PCR, and the TCRdb table lists in-frame clones only, not all of them. The table has some 320,000 clones, about nine tenths seen once; the top ten hold around 10%. This specimen belongs to a study of blood T cell repertoires in COVID-19. This chain connects TRBV27 to TRBJ2-2; D not certain. This receptor was taken from a woman in her 30s with COVID-19, enrolled during active disease. The sequencing sample was made of peripheral blood. The CDR3 sequence is CASSFSVLAGELFF. In DNA form, the CDR3 reads TGTGCCAGCAGTTTTAGTGTTCTCGCCGGGGAGCTGTTTTTT.